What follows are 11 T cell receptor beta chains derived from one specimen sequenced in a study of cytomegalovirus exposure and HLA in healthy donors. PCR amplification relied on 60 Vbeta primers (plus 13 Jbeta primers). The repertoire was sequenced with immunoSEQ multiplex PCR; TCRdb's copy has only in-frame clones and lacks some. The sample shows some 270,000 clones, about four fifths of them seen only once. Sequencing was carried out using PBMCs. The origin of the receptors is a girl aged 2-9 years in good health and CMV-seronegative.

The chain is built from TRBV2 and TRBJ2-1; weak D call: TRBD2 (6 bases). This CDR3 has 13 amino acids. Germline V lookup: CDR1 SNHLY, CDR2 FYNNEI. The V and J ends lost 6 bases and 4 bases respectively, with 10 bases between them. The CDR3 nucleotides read TGTGCCAGCAGGTGGGACTTGTACAATGAGCAGTTCTTC. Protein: CASRWDLYNEQFF. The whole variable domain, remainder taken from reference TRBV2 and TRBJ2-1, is EPEVTQTPSHQVTQMGQEVILRCVPISNHLYFYWYRQILGQKVEFLVSFYNNEISEKSEIFDDQFSVERPDGSNFTLKIRSTKLEDSAMYFCASRWDLYNEQFFGPGTRLTVL.

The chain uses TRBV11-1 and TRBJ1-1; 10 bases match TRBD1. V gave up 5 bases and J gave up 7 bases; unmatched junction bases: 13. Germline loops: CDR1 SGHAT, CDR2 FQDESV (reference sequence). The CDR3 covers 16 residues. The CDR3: CASSLTRQGARDEAFF. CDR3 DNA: TGTGCCAGCAGCCTAACTCGACAGGGGGCGCGGGATGAAGCTTTCTTT.

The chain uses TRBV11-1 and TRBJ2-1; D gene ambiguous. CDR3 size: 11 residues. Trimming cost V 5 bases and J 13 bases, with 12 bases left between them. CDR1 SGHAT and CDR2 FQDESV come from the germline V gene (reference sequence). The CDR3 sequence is CASSALSPQFF. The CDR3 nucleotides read TGTGCCAGCAGCGCTCTTAGCCCTCAGTTCTTC.

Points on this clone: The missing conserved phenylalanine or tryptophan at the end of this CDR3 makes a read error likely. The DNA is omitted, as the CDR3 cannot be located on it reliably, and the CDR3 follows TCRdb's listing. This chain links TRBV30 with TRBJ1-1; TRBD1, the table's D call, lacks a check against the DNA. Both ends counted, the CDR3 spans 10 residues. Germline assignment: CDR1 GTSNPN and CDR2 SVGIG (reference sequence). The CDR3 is CAWSVQGQPM.

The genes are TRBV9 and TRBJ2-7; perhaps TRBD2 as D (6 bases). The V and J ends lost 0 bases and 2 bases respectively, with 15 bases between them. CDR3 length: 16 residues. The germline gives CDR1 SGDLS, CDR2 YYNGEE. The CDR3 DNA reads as TGTGCCAGCAGCGTAGCCCCCGAAGGACTAACCTACGAGCAGTACTTC. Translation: CASSVAPEGLTYEQYF.

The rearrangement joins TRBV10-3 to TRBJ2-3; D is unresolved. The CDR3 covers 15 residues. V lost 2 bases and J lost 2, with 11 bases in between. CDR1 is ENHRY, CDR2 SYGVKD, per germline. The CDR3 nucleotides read TGTGCCATCAGTGAGGAATTGAAGCTCACAGATACGCAGTATTTT. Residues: CAISEELKLTDTQYF.

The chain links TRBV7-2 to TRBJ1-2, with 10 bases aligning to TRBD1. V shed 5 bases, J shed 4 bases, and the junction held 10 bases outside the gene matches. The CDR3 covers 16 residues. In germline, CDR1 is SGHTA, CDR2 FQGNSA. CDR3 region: CASSRQGAGSSYGYTF. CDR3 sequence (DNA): TGTGCCAGCAGCAGACAGGGGGCAGGGAGTAGCTATGGCTACACCTTC.

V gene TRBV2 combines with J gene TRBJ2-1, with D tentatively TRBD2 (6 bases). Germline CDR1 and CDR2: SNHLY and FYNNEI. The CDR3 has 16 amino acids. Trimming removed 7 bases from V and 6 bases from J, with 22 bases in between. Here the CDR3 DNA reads TGTGCCAGCAAATCTTTCGCGGGAACGCCGCCCAATGAGCAGTTCTTC. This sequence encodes CASKSFAGTPPNEQFF.

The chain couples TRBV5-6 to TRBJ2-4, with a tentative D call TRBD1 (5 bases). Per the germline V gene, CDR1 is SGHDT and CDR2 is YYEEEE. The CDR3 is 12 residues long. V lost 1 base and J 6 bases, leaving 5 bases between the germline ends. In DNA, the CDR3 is TGTGCCAGCAGCTTGACAGGAAACATTCAGTACTTC. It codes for CASSLTGNIQYF.

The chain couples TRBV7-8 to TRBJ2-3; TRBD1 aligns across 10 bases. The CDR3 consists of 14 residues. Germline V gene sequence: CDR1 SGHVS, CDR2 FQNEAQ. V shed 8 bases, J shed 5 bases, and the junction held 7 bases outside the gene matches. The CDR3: CASSDRGLEDTQYF. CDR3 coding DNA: TGTGCCAGCTCCGACAGGGGGCTCGAAGATACGCAGTATTTT.

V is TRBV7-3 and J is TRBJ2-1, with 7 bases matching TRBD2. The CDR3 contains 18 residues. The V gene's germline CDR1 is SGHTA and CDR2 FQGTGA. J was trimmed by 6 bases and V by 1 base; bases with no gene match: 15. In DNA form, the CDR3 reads TGTGCCAGCAGCTTAAGGGGTGGGGGGGTAGGACTAGTCAATGAGCAGTTCTTC. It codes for CASSLRGGGVGLVNEQFF.